The 9 T cell receptor beta chains presented below share a single source sample, sequenced in a study of technical replicates of blood from a few donors. Measured with immunoSEQ multiplex PCR; TCRdb has only the in-frame clones, and not every one. This sample yields around 97,000 clones, of which around 96% are seen a single time; roughly 0.35% belongs to the top ten. Sequencing input: T cells isolated from PBMCs. The receptors derive from a human donor in good health.

The chain combines TRBV6-1 with TRBJ2-7, with no clear D. There are 10 residues in the CDR3. The germline gives CDR1 MNHNS, CDR2 SASEGT. V dropped 7 bases and J dropped 3 bases, with 4 bases sitting between them. CDR3 protein: CASNRYEQYF. CDR3 sequence (DNA): TGTGCCAGCAATCGCTACGAGCAGTACTTC.

The chain employs TRBV12-5 and TRBJ2-1; no reliable D call. V was trimmed by 5 bases and J by 7 bases, leaving 18 bases between them. Germline lookup yields CDR1 LGHNT and CDR2 FRNRAP. CDR3 length: 15 amino acids. The CDR3, as DNA: TGTGCTAGTGGTCGCCAGTTACCCCTTAAGAATGAGCAGTTCTTC. It codes for CASGRQLPLKNEQFF. The whole variable domain, remainder taken from reference TRBV12-5 and TRBJ2-1, is DARVTQTPRHKVTEMGQEVTMRCQPILGHNTVFWYRQTMMQGLELLAYFRNRAPLDDSGMPKDRFSAEMPDATLATLKIQPSEPRDSAVYFCASGRQLPLKNEQFFGPGTRLTVL.

CDR3 sequence: CASSLGPGLAGGPDTQYF. CDR3 nucleotides: TGTGCCAGCAGTTTAGGCCCGGGACTAGCGGGAGGGCCAGATACGCAGTATTTT. The V gene is TRBV28, the J gene TRBJ2-3, with 16 bases fitting TRBD2. V dropped 2 bases and J dropped 4; count of bases not matched to a gene: 6. Germline V lookup: CDR1 MDHEN, CDR2 SYDVKM. This CDR3 is 18 amino acids long.

The J gene is TRBJ2-5, the V gene TRBV5-1; 8 nucleotides agree with TRBD2. The CDR3 totals 16 residues. The V gene end was trimmed by 3 bases and the J gene end by 2 bases; junction bases not matched to a gene: 9. CDR1 and CDR2 (germline): SGHRS, YFSETQ. This CDR3 reads CASSYGAAGAQETQYF. The CDR3 nucleotides read TGCGCCAGCAGCTACGGAGCAGCGGGAGCGCAAGAGACCCAGTACTTC.

Comments on this clone: One junction end disagrees with the germline gene, perhaps due to a read error. This chain joins TRBV19 and TRBJ1-5; a weak D match, TRBD1 (5 bases). The CDR3 length is 10 residues. Germline lookup yields CDR1 LNHDA and CDR2 SQIVND (reference sequence). The CDR3 reads CASSPGLITF. In DNA form, the CDR3 reads TGTGCCAGTAGTCCGGGACTCATTACTTTT.

The V gene is TRBV18, the J gene TRBJ2-7; D is uncertain. V lost 3 bases to trimming and J lost 1 base, with 13 bases between them. The CDR3 spans 15 residues. Germline CDR1 is KGHSH and CDR2 is LQKENI. CDR3 sequence (DNA): TGTGCCAGCTCACCTTTGCCAGGTACATCCTACGAGCAGTACTTC. This encodes CASSPLPGTSYEQYF.

The V gene is TRBV9, the J gene TRBJ2-1; 7 bases line up with TRBD1. This CDR3 comprises 14 residues. Germline V gene data show CDR1 as SGDLS and CDR2 as YYNGEE. V shed 4 bases, J shed 6 bases, and the junction held 7 bases outside the gene matches. CDR3 region: CASSIETGINEQFF. For the CDR3, the DNA is TGTGCCAGCAGCATTGAGACAGGGATCAATGAGCAGTTCTTC.

The chain recombines TRBV29-1 with TRBJ2-3; TRBD2 might be the D (6 bases). Trimming pared 4 bases from V and 7 bases from J, leaving 12 bases between. Germline assignment: CDR1 SQVTM and CDR2 ANQGSEA. There are 12 residues in the CDR3. CDR3 sequence reads: CSVAEGINTQYF. DNA for the CDR3: TGCAGCGTTGCGGAGGGCATAAATACGCAGTATTTT.

The chain carries TRBV19 and TRBJ2-1; no clear D. There are 15 residues in the CDR3. Germline assignment: CDR1 LNHDA and CDR2 SQIVND (reference sequence). Trimming shortened V by 6 bases and J by 0 bases, and 12 bases separated the two germline ends. The CDR3 DNA reads TGTGCCAGTAGCAGGTCCTTGAGCTCCTACAATGAGCAGTTCTTC. The encoded protein is CASSRSLSSYNEQFF.